Listed here is a single T cell receptor beta chain. Its antigen remains undetermined. Per-base qualities were not stored, and no clone one base away is much larger. The data stem from a study of blood T cells in healthy people across ages (dated by TCRdb to between 2014 and 2017). Background for the entire study: Template switching captured roughly one uniquely barcoded TCR beta cDNA molecule per two T cells in model experiments. Donors of different ages were randomly distributed across sequencing lanes to avoid experimental bias. Using the same blood draw, the study looked at two additional independent replicas of 1 million unique cDNA reads for two donors, one aged 18 to 30 and the other aged 80 or older. Using deep sequencing normalized with unique cDNA molecular identifiers, the study measured how TCR beta repertoire diversity changes with age. The donors were split into four age groups: young (average around 16 years), middle-aged (more than 35), aged (approximately 59) and long-lived (82). The full study reports these points: As age increased, observed TCR beta diversity per million T cells dropped in a roughly linear way, and a significant reduction was already evident by age about 40. There was a strong correlation between observed TCR beta diversity and the percentage of naive T cells measured by flow cytometry. Estimates of total diversity based on one million sequenced T cells were regarded as lower bounds and as underestimates. Compared with the aged group, the long-lived group had more naive CD4+ T cells, fewer expanded clones and increased TCR diversity, a pattern suggesting age selection. Bulk unsorted PBMC profiling prevented conclusive comparison of naive and antigen-experienced compartments. Because donor CMV infection status was unknown, age-related changes in expanded clonotypes were potentially confounded.

The method was 5' RACE. Instrument on record: Illumina HiSeq 2500. The second PCR ran for roughly 7 to 12 cycles and used a J-beta primer mix along with a sample-barcoded 5' primer. A unique molecular identifier was introduced onto each TCR beta cDNA molecule by a template-switch 5' adaptor carrying 12 random nucleotides. Each sample yielded at least 3 million CDR3-containing paired-end reads. All of the RNA was converted into first-strand cDNA using the Mint cDNA synthesis kit, with a TRBC-specific oligonucleotide serving as the primer. After uracil-DNA glycosylase treatment, a first 18-cycle PCR used universal primers M1SS and BC2_uni_R on all cDNA. Per the original workflow: Normalization of each sample was performed by random selection of 1 million high-quality reads, each carrying a distinct molecular identifier. Instead of being binned into consensus sequences, reads with shared molecular identifiers were discarded. MiTCR, set to a Q25 quality threshold and the strictest error-elimination algorithm, was used for CDR3 identification, clonotype clustering and error correction. A nonparametric unseen species model using Euler transformation provided a lower-bound estimate of total TCR beta diversity. TCRdb redid the processing of the public reads, applying fastp at Q25 and MiXCR, and retained in-frame beta chains. Every distinct CDR3 protein forms one entry, paired with its most common genes and DNA. The V and J calls follow TCRdb's processing rather than the paper's. The sample table shows about 800,000 distinct CDR3 sequences, and over 45% are seen once. Of the sample, approximately 20% is held by the ten largest clones.

The roughly 39 donors, aged 6 to 90 years, were systemically healthy Caucasian individuals from Russia. About 9.1 milliliters of peripheral blood were collected from each donor into EDTA-treated Vacutainer tubes. Ficoll-Paque density-gradient centrifugation was used to isolate PBMCs, with at least 6.5 million per sample. Trizol reagent was used to extract total RNA from the PBMCs, yielding at least 5.5 micrograms per sample. The percentages of naive CD45RAhigh/CD27high T cells were determined by flow cytometry on a PBMC aliquot from every donor. V is cut by 4 bases and J by 1 base, and the space between the germline ends is 8 bases. The CDR3 contains 13 residues, cysteine and phenylalanine counted. Only CDR3 DNA is held: 39 bases, read in frame from base 1. Reading the germline V gene gives CDR1 SQVTM and CDR2 ANQGSEA.

What was sequenced was blood. The chain links TRBV29-1 with TRBJ2-1, with the D gene too uncertain to name. The clonotype comes from a man aged 30 to 39 in good health. The DNA sequence is given as TGCAGCGTTGGGAGAGGTTCCTACAATGAGCAGTTCTTC. Translated, it gives CSVGRGSYNEQFF.